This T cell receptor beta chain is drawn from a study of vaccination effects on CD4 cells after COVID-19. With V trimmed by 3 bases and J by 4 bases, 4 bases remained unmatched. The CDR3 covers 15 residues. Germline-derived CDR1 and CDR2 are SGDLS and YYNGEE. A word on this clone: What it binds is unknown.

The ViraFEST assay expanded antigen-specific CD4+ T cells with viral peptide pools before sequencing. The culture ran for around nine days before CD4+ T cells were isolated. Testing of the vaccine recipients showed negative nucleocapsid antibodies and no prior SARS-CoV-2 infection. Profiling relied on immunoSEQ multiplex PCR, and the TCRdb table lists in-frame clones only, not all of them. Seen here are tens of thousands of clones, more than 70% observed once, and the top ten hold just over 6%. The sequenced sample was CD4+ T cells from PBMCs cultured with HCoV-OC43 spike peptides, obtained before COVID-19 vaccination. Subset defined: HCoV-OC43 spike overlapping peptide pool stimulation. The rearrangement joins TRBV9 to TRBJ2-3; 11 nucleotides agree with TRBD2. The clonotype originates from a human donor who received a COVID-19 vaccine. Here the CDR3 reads CASSAGTSGADTQYF. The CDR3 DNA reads TGTGCCAGCAGCGCAGGGACTAGCGGCGCAGATACGCAGTATTTT.